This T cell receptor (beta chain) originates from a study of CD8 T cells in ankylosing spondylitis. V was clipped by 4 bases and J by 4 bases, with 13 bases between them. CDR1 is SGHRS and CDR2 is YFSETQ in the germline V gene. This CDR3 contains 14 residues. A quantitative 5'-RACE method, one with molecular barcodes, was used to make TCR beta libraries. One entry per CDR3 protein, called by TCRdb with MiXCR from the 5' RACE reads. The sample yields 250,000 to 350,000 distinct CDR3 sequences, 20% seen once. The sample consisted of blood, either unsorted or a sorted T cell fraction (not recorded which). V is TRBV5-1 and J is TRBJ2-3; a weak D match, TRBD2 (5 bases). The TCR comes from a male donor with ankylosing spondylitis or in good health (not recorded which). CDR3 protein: CASSPEGPADTQYF. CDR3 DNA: TGCGCCAGCAGCCCCGAGGGCCCGGCAGATACGCAGTATTTT.